This T cell receptor (beta chain) stems from a study of T cells in Graves' hyperthyroidism and ophthalmopathy (dated 2019 in TCRdb). Notes on the research overall: Peripheral blood was collected at initial diagnosis, before any treatment. To identify distinguishing TCR V-J signatures, a discovery cohort of around 100 patients was used, comprising approximately 40 with Graves' ophthalmopathy and some 60 with stable Graves' hyperthyroidism. Whether ophthalmopathy could be predicted prospectively was tested in an independent validation cohort made up of under 20 hyperthyroidism patients plus 17 patients who later progressed to ophthalmopathy. The roughly 94 discovery patients were randomly divided into training and test sets at a 7:3 ratio. In about 6 Graves' hyperthyroidism patients, the study also compared T-cell repertoires from thyroid tissue with T-cell repertoires from blood. After sampling, hyperthyroidism patients received methimazole starting at 30 mg daily, and ophthalmopathy patients received high-dose intravenous methylprednisolone. The paper describes TCR Vbeta CDR3 sequencing of 120 to 150 peripheral blood samples, made up of roughly 45 ophthalmopathy patients, roughly 72 hyperthyroidism patients and 17 progressor patients. General conclusions and limits of the study: Most expanded thyroid clonotypes (frequency above 0.001) were also detected in blood, suggesting blood repertoires may reflect thyroid immune responses. In cross-validation, a model built on a 13 V-J signature told ophthalmopathy apart from stable hyperthyroidism with under 90% sensitivity and approximately 84% specificity, and in testing the same model reached 80%/75%. Sample size was not statistically predetermined, and blinding of investigators to group allocation was not performed. In validation, the model predicted progression to ophthalmopathy with around 71% sensitivity and about 72% specificity, a median of 6.5 months before onset.

On this clonotype itself: The antigen it binds to is not known. Base qualities are not recorded, but no much larger clone differs from it by a single base.

Amplification of TCR beta CDR3 regions was carried out from RNA transcripts. The first round of RT-PCR for the TCR CDR3 was performed with the HTBI primer set and the Qiagen OneStep RT-PCR kit. The libraries were constructed in a second round of multiplex PCR and then size-selected and purified. Sequencing of the libraries was done on an Illumina HiSeq2000 using paired-end 100 bp reads. The original pipeline was this. Raw data were processed with SOAPnuke, discarding reads with adapters, uncalled bases, mean Phred below 15, or no exact constant-primer or identifier match. High-quality paired reads were merged with COPE v1.2.5, and unique nucleotide sequences were defined as clonotypes. MiTCR v1.1 was used to align clonotypes to the IMGT TRBV, TRBD and TRBJ reference segments. The analysis included only V-J combinations with a frequency above 0.0001, which together covered approximately 99% of the repertoires. A TCS score was defined as the ratio of F50 (clonal expansion) to E x V (chaos), with BLOSUM62-based TCRdist applied between CDR3 peptides within each V-J. Welch's t-statistics and random forest reduced some 510 V-J features to around 14, which were used in a naive Bayes classifier (R e1071). The raw public data were reprocessed by TCRdb itself: fastp quality trimming at Q25, MiXCR clonotype calling, in-frame beta chains only. When rows share a CDR3 protein, they turn into one entry using the most common DNA and genes. It is TCRdb's table, rather than the study itself, that gives the V and J calls and clone size. The sample table shows fewer than 400,000 distinct CDR3 sequences, and 15% to 19% are seen once. 25% to 30% of the sample is held by the ten biggest clonotypes.

Hyperthyroidism patients were newly diagnosed, had a disease duration of under 2 months, and were aged 18 to 65 years. Any patient with an uncontrolled infection, another autoimmune disease, pregnancy or lactation was excluded. Clinical symptoms, serum thyroxine and TRAb, thyroid ultrasound, and orbital computed tomography formed the basis for the diagnoses. For progressor patients, blood was drawn at the first diagnosis of hyperthyroidism, before any ophthalmopathy symptoms had appeared. PBMCs were separated from roughly 10 ml of fresh peripheral blood using Ficoll-Paque density gradient centrifugation. Progressor patients were defined as those initially diagnosed with Graves' hyperthyroidism in whom ophthalmopathy developed during follow-up. Total RNA was extracted using Trizol reagent, and RNA quality was assessed on an Agilent 2100 Bioanalyzer. Its CDR3 holds 18 amino acids, cysteine through phenylalanine. Only the CDR3 portion is preserved as DNA: 54 bases, with reading frame beginning at the first base. V is pruned by 1 base and J by 2 bases, leaving 7 bases of the junction without a gene match. CDR1 and CDR2 were assigned from the germline V gene (reference sequence) as LGHDT and YNNKEL.

The source of this sequence is a young woman with Graves' hyperthyroidism that later progressed to Graves' ophthalmopathy. Recombination joined TRBV3-1 with TRBJ2-6, with TRBD1 matching 8 junction bases. The sample consisted of blood. The DNA reads TGTGCCAGCAGCCAAGCGCCCAGGGGGCCTACTGGGGCCAACGTCCTGACTTTC. Translated, this is CASSQAPRGPTGANVLTF.